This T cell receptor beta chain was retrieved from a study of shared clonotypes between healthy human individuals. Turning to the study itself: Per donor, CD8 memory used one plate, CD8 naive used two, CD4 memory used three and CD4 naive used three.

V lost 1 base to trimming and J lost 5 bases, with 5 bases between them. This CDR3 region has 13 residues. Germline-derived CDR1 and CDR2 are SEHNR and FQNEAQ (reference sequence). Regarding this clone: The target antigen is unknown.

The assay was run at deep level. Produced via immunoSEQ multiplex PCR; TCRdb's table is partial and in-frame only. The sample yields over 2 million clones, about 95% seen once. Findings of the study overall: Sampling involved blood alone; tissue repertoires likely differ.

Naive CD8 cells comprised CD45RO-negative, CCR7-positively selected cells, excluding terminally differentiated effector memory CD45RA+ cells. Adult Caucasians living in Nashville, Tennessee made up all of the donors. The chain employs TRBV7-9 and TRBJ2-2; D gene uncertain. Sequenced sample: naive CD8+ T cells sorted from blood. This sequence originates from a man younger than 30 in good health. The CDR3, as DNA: TGTGCCAGCAGCTTAGTAGAGACCGGGGAGCTGTTTTTT. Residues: CASSLVETGELFF.